This is a list of T cell receptor beta chains from one sample in a study of blood T cell repertoires in COVID-19. The method was immunoSEQ multiplex PCR; TCRdb's version includes in-frame clones alone and lacks a portion of them. The table lists a few hundred thousand clones, roughly 88% of them singletons. The sequenced sample consisted of peripheral blood. The receptors derive from a woman aged 25 to 39 who had recovered from COVID-19. Both conserved end residues are part of each CDR3. The D gene is left open where the match is weak. Expanded clones are given a class, and other clones once, few, many or no size at all.

DNA: TGTGCCAGCAGGACAGGGCTGAACACCATATATTTT; CDR3: CASRTGLNTIYF; V: TRBV2; D: TRBD1; J: TRBJ1-3; size: once
DNA: TGTGCCACCAGCAGGGGTCTCGAGGCGGAGACCCAGTACTTC; CDR3: CATSRGLEAETQYF; V: TRBV15; D: .; J: TRBJ2-5; size: .
DNA: TGTGCCAGCTCACTCAGTAGGACAGGGAGCACAGATACGCAGTATTTT; CDR3: CASSLSRTGSTDTQYF; V: TRBV18; D: TRBD1; J: TRBJ2-3; size: .
DNA: TGTGCCAGCAGTGAAGCTATTAGGGGTAAGGGCTACGAGCAGTACTTC; CDR3: CASSEAIRGKGYEQYF; V: TRBV6-1; D: .; J: TRBJ2-7; size: .
DNA: TGCGCCAGCAGCCAAGATCCGGGTGGGGGGGACGAGCAGTACTTC; CDR3: CASSQDPGGGDEQYF; V: TRBV4-3; D: TRBD2; J: TRBJ2-7; size: .
DNA: TGTGCCAGCAGTCCCACTCACAGGGAGAAACTGTTTTTT; CDR3: CASSPTHREKLFF; V: TRBV28; D: .; J: TRBJ1-4; size: .
DNA: TGTGCCAGCAGTAGACAGAGAGTTAATTCACCCCTCCACTTT; CDR3: CASSRQRVNSPLHF; V: TRBV6-5; D: .; J: TRBJ1-6; size: .
DNA: TGTGCCACCAGTGATTCGCGAGGGGACAGGGACTACGAGCAGTACTTC; CDR3: CATSDSRGDRDYEQYF; V: TRBV24-1; D: TRBD1; J: TRBJ2-7; size: .
DNA: TGCGCCAGCAGCCAAACAGGGGTGAGCAATCAGCCCCAGCATTTT; CDR3: CASSQTGVSNQPQHF; V: TRBV4-3; D: TRBD1; J: TRBJ1-5; size: few
DNA: TGTGCCAGCAGTGGACCCGCCGCTGGACAGGGGAACTATGGCTACACCTTC; CDR3: CASSGPAAGQGNYGYTF; V: TRBV2; D: TRBD1; J: TRBJ1-2; size: .
DNA: TGTGCCAGCAGCTTAGGCTTACAGATTTTCACTGAAGCTTTCTTT; CDR3: CASSLGLQIFTEAFF; V: TRBV7-2; D: .; J: TRBJ1-1; size: .
DNA: TGCGCCAGCAGCTTGACGGGAAGGAATTCACCCCTCCACTTT; CDR3: CASSLTGRNSPLHF; V: TRBV5-1; D: .; J: TRBJ1-6; size: few
DNA: TGCGCCAGCAGCCTCTCGGGAGACGGAAACACCATATATTTT; CDR3: CASSLSGDGNTIYF; V: TRBV4-1; D: .; J: TRBJ1-3; size: .
DNA: TGTGCCAGCAGGGAAGCGGGGGGCGACTACAATGAGCAGTTCTTC; CDR3: CASREAGGDYNEQFF; V: TRBV28; D: TRBD2; J: TRBJ2-1; size: .
DNA: TGTGCCAGTAAGCCAGGGGATGAGGGGTCGCAGTACTTC; CDR3: CASKPGDEGSQYF; V: TRBV19; D: .; J: TRBJ2-7; size: .
DNA: TGTGCCAGTAGTTTCGGCCGTCGACAGGGCTCTCCTATCGAGCAGTACTTC; CDR3: CASSFGRRQGSPIEQYF; V: TRBV19; D: TRBD1; J: TRBJ2-7; size: .
DNA: TGTGCCAGCAGCAACTGGGACAGGGAAACCACCCAGCATTTT; CDR3: CASSNWDRETTQHF; V: TRBV5-4; D: TRBD1; J: TRBJ1-5; size: .
DNA: TGTGCCAGCAGCTTATACAGCGAGCAGTACTTC; CDR3: CASSLYSEQYF; V: TRBV5-4; D: .; J: TRBJ2-7; size: .
DNA: TGCGCCAGCAGCTTCATGGGAACAGGGGGCGCGGGGACTGAAGCTTTCTTT; CDR3: CASSFMGTGGAGTEAFF; V: TRBV5-1; D: TRBD1; J: TRBJ1-1; size: .
DNA: TGTGCCAGCAGTGAAGGCGGGGGGGAATATGAGCAGTTCTTC; CDR3: CASSEGGGEYEQFF; V: TRBV2; D: TRBD2; J: TRBJ2-1; size: .
DNA: TGTGCCAGCAGCGGGACAGGACCCTACGAGCAGTACTTC; CDR3: CASSGTGPYEQYF; V: TRBV12-3/TRBV12-4; D: TRBD1; J: TRBJ2-7; size: .
DNA: TGTGCCAGCACCGGACAGGGGCCCACTAACTATGGCTACACCTTC; CDR3: CASTGQGPTNYGYTF; V: TRBV28; D: TRBD1; J: TRBJ1-2; size: few
DNA: TGTGCCAGCAGTCCAGGAAGCAATCAGCCCCAGCATTTT; CDR3: CASSPGSNQPQHF; V: TRBV2; D: .; J: TRBJ1-5; size: .
DNA: TGTGCCAGCAGCGGTCGACAGGGGGCCTTCCATAGCAATCAGCCCCAGCATTTT; CDR3: CASSGRQGAFHSNQPQHF; V: TRBV21-1; D: .; J: TRBJ1-5; size: .
DNA: TGTGCCAGCAGTGTTACTGGGGGGGGAAGCTACGAGCAGTACTTC; CDR3: CASSVTGGGSYEQYF; V: TRBV7-2; D: TRBD2; J: TRBJ2-7; size: .
DNA: TGTGCCAGCAGCTCCACCGCCGCGGGGGTGAAGTACTTC; CDR3: CASSSTAAGVKYF; V: TRBV7-2; D: TRBD2; J: TRBJ2-7; size: .
DNA: TGTGCCAGTCGGAGAATCGACCCGGCGCGAAACACCATATATTTT; CDR3: CASRRIDPARNTIYF; V: TRBV19; D: .; J: TRBJ1-3; size: .
DNA: TGCGCCAGCAGCCTGCGGGACCGAGACAATTCACCCCTCCACTTT; CDR3: CASSLRDRDNSPLHF; V: TRBV5-1; D: .; J: TRBJ1-6; size: once
DNA: TGCAGTGCTAGTAGACAGCCAGAGGGCTACACCTTC; CDR3: CSASRQPEGYTF; V: TRBV20-1; D: .; J: TRBJ1-2; size: .
DNA: TGTGCCAGCAGGACTACACCCGATGAGCAGTTCTTC; CDR3: CASRTTPDEQFF; V: TRBV2; D: .; J: TRBJ2-1; size: .
DNA: TGTGCCAGCACCCGAGACAGGGGATATGGCTACACCTTC; CDR3: CASTRDRGYGYTF; V: TRBV12-3/TRBV12-4; D: TRBD1; J: TRBJ1-2; size: .